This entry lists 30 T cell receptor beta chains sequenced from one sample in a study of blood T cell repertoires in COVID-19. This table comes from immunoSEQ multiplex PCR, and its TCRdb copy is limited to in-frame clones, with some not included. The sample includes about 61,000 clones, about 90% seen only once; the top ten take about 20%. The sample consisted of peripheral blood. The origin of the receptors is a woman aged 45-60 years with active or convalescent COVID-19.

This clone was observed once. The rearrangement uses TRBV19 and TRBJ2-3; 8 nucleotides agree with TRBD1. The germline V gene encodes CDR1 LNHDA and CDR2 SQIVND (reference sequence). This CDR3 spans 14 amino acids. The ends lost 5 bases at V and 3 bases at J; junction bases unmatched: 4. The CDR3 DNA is TGTGCCAGTAGTCCCAGGACAGGGACAGATACGCAGTATTTT. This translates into CASSPRTGTDTQYF. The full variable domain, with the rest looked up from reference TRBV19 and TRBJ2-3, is DGGITQSPKYLFRKEGQNVTLSCEQNLNHDAMYWYRQDPGQGLRLIYYSQIVNDFQKGDIAEGYSVSREKKESFPLTVTSAQKNPTAFYLCASSPRTGTDTQYFGPGTRLTVL.

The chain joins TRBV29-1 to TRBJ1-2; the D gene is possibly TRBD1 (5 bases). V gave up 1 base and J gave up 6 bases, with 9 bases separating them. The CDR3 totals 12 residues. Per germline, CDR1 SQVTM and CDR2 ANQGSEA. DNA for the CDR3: TGCAGCGTTGAAGGGGGCTTCGATGGCTACACCTTC. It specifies CSVEGGFDGYTF.

The CDR3: CASSENLASGRLGDTQYF. DNA of the CDR3: TGTGCCAGCAGTGAAAATTTGGCTAGCGGGAGATTGGGAGATACGCAGTATTTT. This chain links TRBV6-1 with TRBJ2-3, with TRBD2 identical over 10 bases. The CDR3 is 18 residues long. Trimming cost V 2 bases and J 5 bases; bases outside gene matches: 13. Germline CDR1 is MNHNS and CDR2 is SASEGT.

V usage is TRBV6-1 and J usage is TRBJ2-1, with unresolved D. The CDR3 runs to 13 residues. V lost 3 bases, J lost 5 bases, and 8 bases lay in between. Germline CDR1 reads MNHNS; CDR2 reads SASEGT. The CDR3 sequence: CASSEWPNNEQFF. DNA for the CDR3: TGTGCCAGCAGTGAGTGGCCGAACAATGAGCAGTTCTTC.

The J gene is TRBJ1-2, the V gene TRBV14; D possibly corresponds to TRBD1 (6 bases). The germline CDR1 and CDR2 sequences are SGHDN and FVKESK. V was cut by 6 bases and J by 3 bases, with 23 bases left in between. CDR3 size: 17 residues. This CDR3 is CASRHSKTPRGYYGYTF. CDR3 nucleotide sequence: TGTGCCAGCAGGCACTCGAAAACGCCGAGGGGGTACTATGGCTACACCTTC.

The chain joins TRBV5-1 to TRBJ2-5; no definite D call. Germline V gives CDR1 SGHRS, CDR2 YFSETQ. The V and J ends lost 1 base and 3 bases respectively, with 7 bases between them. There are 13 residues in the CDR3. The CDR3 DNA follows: TGCGCCAGCAGCTTGTCTCTAAAAGAGACCCAGTACTTC. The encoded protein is CASSLSLKETQYF.

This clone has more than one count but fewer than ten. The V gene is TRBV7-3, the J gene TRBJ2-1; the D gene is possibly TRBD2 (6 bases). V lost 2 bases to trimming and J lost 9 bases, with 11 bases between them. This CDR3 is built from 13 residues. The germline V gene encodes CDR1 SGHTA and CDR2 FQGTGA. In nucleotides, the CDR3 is TGTGCCAGCAGCTTATCACTAGCCACTGAGCAGTTCTTC. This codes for CASSLSLATEQFF. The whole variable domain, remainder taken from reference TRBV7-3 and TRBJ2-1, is GAGVSQTPSNKVTEKGKYVELRCDPISGHTALYWYRQSLGQGPEFLIYFQGTGAADDSGLPNDRFFAVRPEGSVSTLKIQRTERGDSAVYLCASSLSLATEQFFGPGTRLTVL.

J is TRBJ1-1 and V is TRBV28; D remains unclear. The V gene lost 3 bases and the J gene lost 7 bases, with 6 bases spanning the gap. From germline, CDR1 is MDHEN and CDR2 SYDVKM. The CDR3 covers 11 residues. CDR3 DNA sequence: TGTGCCAGCAGTTTCACAGATGAAGCTTTCTTT. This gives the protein CASSFTDEAFF.

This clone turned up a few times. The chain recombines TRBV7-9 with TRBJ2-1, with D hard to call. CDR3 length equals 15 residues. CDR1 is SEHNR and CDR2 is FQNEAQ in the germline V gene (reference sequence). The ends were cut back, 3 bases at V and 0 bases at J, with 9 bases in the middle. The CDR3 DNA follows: TGTGCCAGCAGCTTTACCCTGAGCTCCTACAATGAGCAGTTCTTC. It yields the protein CASSFTLSSYNEQFF.

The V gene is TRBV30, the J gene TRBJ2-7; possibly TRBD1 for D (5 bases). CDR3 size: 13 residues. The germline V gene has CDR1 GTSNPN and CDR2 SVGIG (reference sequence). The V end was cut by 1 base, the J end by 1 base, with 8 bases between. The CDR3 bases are TGTGCCTGGAGTGAAGGACATTCCTACGAGCAGTACTTC. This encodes CAWSEGHSYEQYF.

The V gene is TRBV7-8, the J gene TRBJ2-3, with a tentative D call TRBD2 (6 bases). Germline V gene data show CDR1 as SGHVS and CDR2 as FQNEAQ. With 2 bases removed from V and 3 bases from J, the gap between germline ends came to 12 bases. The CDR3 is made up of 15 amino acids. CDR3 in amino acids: CASSLLTSATDTQYF. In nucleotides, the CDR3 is TGTGCCAGCAGCTTACTGACTAGTGCGACAGATACGCAGTATTTT.

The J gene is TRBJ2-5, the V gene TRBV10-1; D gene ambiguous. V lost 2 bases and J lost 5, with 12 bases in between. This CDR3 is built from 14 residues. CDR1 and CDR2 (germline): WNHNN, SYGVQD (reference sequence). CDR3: CASSEGLGVETQYF. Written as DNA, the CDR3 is TGCGCCAGCAGTGAGGGTCTCGGAGTGGAGACCCAGTACTTC.

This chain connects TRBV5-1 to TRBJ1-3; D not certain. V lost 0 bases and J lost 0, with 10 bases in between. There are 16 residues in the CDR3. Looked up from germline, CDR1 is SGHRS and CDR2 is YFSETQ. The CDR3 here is CASSLGQESSGNTIYF. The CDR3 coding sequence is TGCGCCAGCAGCTTGGGGCAGGAAAGCTCTGGAAACACCATATATTTT. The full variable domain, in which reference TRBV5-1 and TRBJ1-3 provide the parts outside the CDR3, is KAGVTQTPRYLIKTRGQQVTLSCSPISGHRSVSWYQQTPGQGLQFLFEYFSETQRNKGNFPGRFSGRQFSNSRSEMNVSTLELGDSALYLCASSLGQESSGNTIYFGEGSWLTVV.

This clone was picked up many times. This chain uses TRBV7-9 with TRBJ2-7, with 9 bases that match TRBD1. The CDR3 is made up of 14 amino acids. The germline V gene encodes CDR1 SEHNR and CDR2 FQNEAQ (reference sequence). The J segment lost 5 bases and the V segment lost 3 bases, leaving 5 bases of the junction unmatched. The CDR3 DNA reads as TGTGCCAGCAGCTTCTCCGGACAGGGGAACGAGCAGTACTTC. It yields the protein CASSFSGQGNEQYF.

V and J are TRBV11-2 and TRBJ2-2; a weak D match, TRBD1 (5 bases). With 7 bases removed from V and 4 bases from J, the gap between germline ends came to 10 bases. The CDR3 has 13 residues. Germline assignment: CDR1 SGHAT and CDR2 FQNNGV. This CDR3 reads CASTSGLTGELFF. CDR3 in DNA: TGTGCCAGCACCTCAGGGCTCACCGGGGAGCTGTTTTTT.

The CDR3 nucleotides read TGTGCCAGCAGTGAATCCCCGCAGGGGATCTATGGCTACACCTTC. Protein product: CASSESPQGIYGYTF. This chain uses TRBV25-1 with TRBJ1-2; D might be TRBD1 (6 bases). Trimming pared 1 base from V and 4 bases from J, leaving 13 bases between. The V gene's germline CDR1 is MGHDK and CDR2 SYGVNS. The CDR3 sequence is 15 residues long.

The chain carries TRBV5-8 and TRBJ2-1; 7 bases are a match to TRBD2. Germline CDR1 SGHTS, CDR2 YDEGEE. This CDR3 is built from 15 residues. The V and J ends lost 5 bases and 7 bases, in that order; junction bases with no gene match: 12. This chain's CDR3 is CASSPRWAGVNEQFF. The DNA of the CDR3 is TGTGCCAGCAGTCCCCGGTGGGCGGGAGTAAATGAGCAGTTCTTC.

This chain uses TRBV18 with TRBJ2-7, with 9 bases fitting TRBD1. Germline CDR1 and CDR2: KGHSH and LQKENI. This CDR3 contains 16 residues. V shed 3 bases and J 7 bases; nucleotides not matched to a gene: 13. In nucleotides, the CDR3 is TGTGCCAGCTCACCCCCCGGGACAGGGCCATTCACGGAGCAGTACTTC. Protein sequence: CASSPPGTGPFTEQYF.

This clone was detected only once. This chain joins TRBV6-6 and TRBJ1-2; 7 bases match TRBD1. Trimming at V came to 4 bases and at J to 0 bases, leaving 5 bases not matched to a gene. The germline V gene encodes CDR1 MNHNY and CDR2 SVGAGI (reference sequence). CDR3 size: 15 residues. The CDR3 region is CASSSRTGANYGYTF. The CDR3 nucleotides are TGTGCCAGCAGTTCACGGACAGGAGCTAACTATGGCTACACCTTC.

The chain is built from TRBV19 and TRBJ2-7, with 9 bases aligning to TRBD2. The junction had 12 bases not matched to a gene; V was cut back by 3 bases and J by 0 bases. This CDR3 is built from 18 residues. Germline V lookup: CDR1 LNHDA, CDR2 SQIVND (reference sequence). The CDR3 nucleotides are TGTGCCAGTAGTATTGGGTTGGTAGCGGGAGCCAGCTCCTACGAGCAGTACTTC. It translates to CASSIGLVAGASSYEQYF.

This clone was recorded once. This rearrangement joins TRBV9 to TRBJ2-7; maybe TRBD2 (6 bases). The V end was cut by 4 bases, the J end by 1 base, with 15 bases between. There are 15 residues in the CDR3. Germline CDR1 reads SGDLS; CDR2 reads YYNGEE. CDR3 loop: CASSPWGDGSYEQYF. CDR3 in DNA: TGTGCCAGCAGCCCCTGGGGGGACGGATCCTACGAGCAGTACTTC. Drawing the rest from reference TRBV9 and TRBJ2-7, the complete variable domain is DSGVTQTPKHLITATGQRVTLRCSPRSGDLSVYWYQQSLDQGLQFLIQYYNGEERAKGNILERFSAQQFPDLHSELNLSSLELGDSALYFCASSPWGDGSYEQYFGPGTRLTVT.

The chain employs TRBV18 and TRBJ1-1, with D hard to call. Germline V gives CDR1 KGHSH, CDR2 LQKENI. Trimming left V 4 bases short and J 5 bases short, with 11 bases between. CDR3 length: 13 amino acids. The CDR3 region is CASSRAKDTEAFF. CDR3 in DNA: TGTGCCAGCTCACGGGCTAAGGATACTGAAGCTTTCTTT.

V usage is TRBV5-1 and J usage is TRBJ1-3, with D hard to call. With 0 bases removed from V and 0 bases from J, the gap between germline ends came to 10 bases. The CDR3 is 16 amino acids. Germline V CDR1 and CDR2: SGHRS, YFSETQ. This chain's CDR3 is CASSLARGYSGNTIYF. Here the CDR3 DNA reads TGCGCCAGCAGCTTGGCTAGAGGGTACTCTGGAAACACCATATATTTT.

Written as DNA, the CDR3 is TGTGCCAGCAGTTTTGGGCAGCTCTACGAGCAGTACTTC. Translated, it gives CASSFGQLYEQYF. This rearrangement joins TRBV12-3 or TRBV12-4 to TRBJ2-7, with no clear D. The CDR3 consists of 13 residues. Between the trimmed V and J ends, which lost 3 bases and 3 bases, there was a span of 9 bases.

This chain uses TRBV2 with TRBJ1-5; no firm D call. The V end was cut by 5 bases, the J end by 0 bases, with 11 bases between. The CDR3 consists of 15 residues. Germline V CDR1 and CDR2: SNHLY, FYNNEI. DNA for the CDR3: TGTGCCAGCAGTTCGGGATTGGATAGCAATCAGCCCCAGCATTTT. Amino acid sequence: CASSSGLDSNQPQHF.

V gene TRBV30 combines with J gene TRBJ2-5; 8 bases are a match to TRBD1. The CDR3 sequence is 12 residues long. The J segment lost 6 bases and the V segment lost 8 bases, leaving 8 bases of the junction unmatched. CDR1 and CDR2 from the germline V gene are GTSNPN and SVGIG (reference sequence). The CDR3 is CARRGTGQTQYF. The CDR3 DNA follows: TGTGCCCGAAGGGGGACAGGCCAGACCCAGTACTTC.

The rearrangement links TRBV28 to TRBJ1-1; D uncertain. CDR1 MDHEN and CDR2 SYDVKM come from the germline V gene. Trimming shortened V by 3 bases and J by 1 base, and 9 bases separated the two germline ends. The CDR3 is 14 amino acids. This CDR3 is CASSFRNRNTEAFF. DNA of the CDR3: TGTGCCAGCAGTTTCCGGAACAGGAACACTGAAGCTTTCTTT.

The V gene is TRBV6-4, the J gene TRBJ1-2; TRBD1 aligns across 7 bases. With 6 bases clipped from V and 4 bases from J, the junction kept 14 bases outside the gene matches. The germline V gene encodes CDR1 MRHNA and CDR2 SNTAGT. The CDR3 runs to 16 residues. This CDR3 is CASRDHMPGTAYGYTF. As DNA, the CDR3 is TGTGCCAGCAGGGACCACATGCCCGGGACAGCCTATGGCTACACCTTC.

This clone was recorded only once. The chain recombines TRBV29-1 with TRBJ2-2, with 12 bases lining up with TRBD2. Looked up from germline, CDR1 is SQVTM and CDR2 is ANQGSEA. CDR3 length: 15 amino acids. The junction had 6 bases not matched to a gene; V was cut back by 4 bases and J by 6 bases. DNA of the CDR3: TGCAGCGTTGGGACTAGCGGGATGAGATCCGGGGAGCTGTTTTTT. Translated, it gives CSVGTSGMRSGELFF.

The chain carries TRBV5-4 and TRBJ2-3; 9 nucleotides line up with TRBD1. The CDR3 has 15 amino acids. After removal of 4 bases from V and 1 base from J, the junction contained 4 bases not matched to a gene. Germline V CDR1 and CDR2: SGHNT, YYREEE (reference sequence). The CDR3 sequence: CASSPRTGGTDTQYF. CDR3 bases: TGTGCCAGCAGCCCAAGGACAGGGGGCACAGATACGCAGTATTTT.